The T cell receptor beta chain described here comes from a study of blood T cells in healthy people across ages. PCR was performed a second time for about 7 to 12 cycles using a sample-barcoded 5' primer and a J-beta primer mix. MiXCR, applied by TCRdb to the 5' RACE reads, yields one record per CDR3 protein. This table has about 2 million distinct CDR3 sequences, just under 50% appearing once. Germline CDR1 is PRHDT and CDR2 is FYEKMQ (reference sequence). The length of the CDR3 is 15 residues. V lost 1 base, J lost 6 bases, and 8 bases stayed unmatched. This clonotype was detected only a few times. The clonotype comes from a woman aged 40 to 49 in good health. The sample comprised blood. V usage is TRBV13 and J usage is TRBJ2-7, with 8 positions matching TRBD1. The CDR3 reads CASSLAGTGSIEQYF. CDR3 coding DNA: TGTGCCAGCAGCTTAGCAGGGACAGGTAGTATCGAGCAGTACTTC.